This record concerns one T cell receptor (beta chain) sequence. This clone was detected a few times. This receptor's antigen is unknown. No qualities accompany the bases; no much larger clone lies one base away. TCRbeta CDR3 regions were amplified from genomic DNA by means of the immunoSEQ Assay, a bias-controlled multiplex PCR. In the authors' own workflow: Within the assay, amplification of reference gene primers was used to estimate how many nucleated cells each sample contained. To quantify the absolute abundance of each unique TCRbeta CDR3 rearrangement, sequence reads were collapsed and filtered. Productive Simpson clonality was computed per sample as the square root of Simpson's diversity index over productive rearrangements. TCRdb obtained this table from immuneACCESS and retained in-frame rearrangements with V and J assigned. These tables miss some clones; where compared with another copy, unresolved V genes account for less than half of the shortfall, and the remainder is unexplained. V, J and clone size derive from that table, while D and trimming were established from the DNA sequence. The sample table holds roughly 100,000 clones, of which over 70% were seen once. The top ten hold 13% of the sample.

Each collaborating institution followed its own protocols to collect whole blood in K2EDTA tubes. For TCRbeta analysis, collaborators shipped samples in one of three forms: frozen whole blood, isolated PBMCs, or DNA extracted from either of those sample types. This sample was taken from a study of blood T cell repertoires in COVID-19 (dated by TCRdb to about 2020). Describing the broader study: Samples from collaborators originated in the United States, Italy and Spain and spanned both the acute and convalescent phases of COVID-19. Nearly every sample came with metadata listing a de-identified subject ID, COVID-19 status, age in years and sex. The dataset comprised deeply sampled blood TCRbeta repertoires from subjects exposed to, actively infected with, or recovered from COVID-19. HLA class I and class II types, where available, came from metadata supplied by the sample provider rather than from assay-based typing. The repertoires were made available in a free public database intended to serve as a resource for research on the immune response to SARS-CoV-2. The prospective study material was composed of cDNA or gDNA derived from T cells, B-cell-depleted T cells, or PBMCs. Samples came from the ongoing ImmuneRACE study (first 160 participants) plus 1,254 subjects from 6 global collaborators. Paper-wide results and their limitations: The amount of clinical and demographic metadata varied by source and participant and was provided uncurated.

Trimming at the junction amounts to 6 bases on V and 3 bases on J, and the germline ends lie 17 bases apart. CDR1 and CDR2, looked up from the germline V gene, are MDHEN and SYDVKM. The CDR3 measures 15 amino acids from cysteine to phenylalanine. The retained sequence is limited to the CDR3, 45 bases, with the frame set at the first base. Sequenced sample: peripheral blood. The chain joins TRBV28 to TRBJ1-1; a weak D assignment points to TRBD1 (5 bases agree). This receptor was obtained from a human donor in a cohort sampled during active or convalescent COVID-19. The sequenced DNA is TGTGCCAGCAGCCGGAGGGTGGGGGGGGACACTGAAGCTTTCTTT. This yields the protein CASSRRVGGDTEAFF.